The 27 T cell receptor beta chains reported below all come from one sample, sequenced in a study of human T cells and chemical hapten exposure (dated by TCRdb to the early 2020s). The library relied on RACE. The instrument was a NextSeq 500. TCRdb reprocessing: public reads trimmed at Q25 with fastp, clones called with MiXCR, in-frame beta chains kept. Each CDR3 protein appears once, grouped with its most common genes and DNA. This sample comprises about 77,000 distinct CDR3 sequences, around 9.3% of them detected only once. The ten top clones hold around 1.7% of the sample. The sample's time point label, decoded: healthy volunteer bleed at 6 weeks. Total RNA was extracted from unfractionated whole blood collected in Tempus Blood RNA tubes. The source material was whole blood. The receptors here all came from a female donor in good health. Some clones in this sample may be carry-over from other donors' samples.

With respect to this clonotype: A read error may produce the germline difference seen at one junction end. This chain uses TRBV6-5 with TRBJ2-1; 7 bases map to TRBD2. Germline V lookup: CDR1 MNHEY, CDR2 SVGAGI. This CDR3 has 14 residues. CDR3 nucleotide sequence: TGTGCCAGCAGTTACGATTGGGCTAGCGGTGACCCCCTCTTC. Translated, it gives CASSYDWASGDPLF.

Ten or more counts support this clonotype. At one of its ends the junction is not consistent with the germline gene, which may arise from a read error. The chain recombines TRBV3-1 with TRBJ1-1; D possibly corresponds to TRBD1 (5 bases). This CDR3 comprises 18 residues. Per the germline V gene, CDR1 is LGHDT and CDR2 is YNNKEL (reference sequence). The CDR3 spells CASSQGLSQGRLNTEAFF. The CDR3 region has the DNA TGTGCCAGCAGCCAAGGTCTCTCGCAGGGCCGGTTGAATACTGAAGCTTTCTTT.

The chain recombines TRBV29-1 with TRBJ2-3; D remains ambiguous. Trimming shortened V by 2 bases and J by 6 bases, and 6 bases separated the two germline ends. Germline lookup yields CDR1 SQVTM and CDR2 ANQGSEA. The CDR3 is 11 residues long. CDR3 coding DNA: TGCAGCGTTGAAAAGGCGGATACGCAGTATTTT. Encoded protein: CSVEKADTQYF.

This clonotype was seen more than once but under ten times. The chain employs TRBV7-9 and TRBJ1-2; a weak D match, TRBD1 (6 bases). CDR3 length equals 15 residues. Between the trimmed V and J ends, which lost 5 bases and 2 bases, there was a span of 15 bases. Per germline, CDR1 SEHNR and CDR2 FQNEAQ (reference sequence). This chain's CDR3 is CASSRTNRANYGYTF. The CDR3 bases are TGTGCCAGCAGCCGCACTAACAGGGCCAACTATGGCTACACCTTC.

This clonotype occurred a few times. CDR3 amino acids: CASSPRREFNGYTF. The DNA of the CDR3 is TGTGCCAGCAGCCCCCGACGAGAATTTAATGGCTACACCTTC. The chain combines TRBV3-1 with TRBJ1-2; D not certain. The CDR3 loop spans 14 amino acids. V was clipped by 4 bases and J by 6 bases, with 15 bases between them. Germline CDR1 reads LGHDT; CDR2 reads YNNKEL (reference sequence).

This clonotype was found many times. The chain is built from TRBV5-1 and TRBJ1-5; unclear D gene. The CDR3 runs 15 residues. Per the germline V gene, CDR1 is SGHRS and CDR2 is YFSETQ. V shed 0 bases and J shed 0 bases, with 7 bases lying between them. CDR3 in amino acids: CASSLGGNSNQPQHF. CDR3 nucleotide sequence: TGCGCCAGCAGCTTGGGGGGAAATAGCAATCAGCCCCAGCATTTT.

This clonotype came up many times. This chain joins TRBV20-1 and TRBJ1-5; D ambiguous. The CDR3 spans 14 residues. Germline CDR1 and CDR2: DFQATT and SNEGSKA (reference sequence). Trimming pared 6 bases from V and 2 bases from J, leaving 14 bases between. In DNA form, the CDR3 reads TGCAGTGCCCAGCGCCGGAGGGGCAATCAGCCCCAGCATTTT. Its translation is CSAQRRRGNQPQHF.

The rearrangement links TRBV4-3 to TRBJ2-5; 8 bases line up with TRBD1. J gave up 0 bases and V 1 base, and 1 base lay outside the gene matches. Per the germline V gene, CDR1 is LGHNA and CDR2 is YSLEER. The CDR3 spans 15 residues. As DNA, the CDR3 is TGCGCCAGCAGCCAAGGACAGGGGTACCAAGAGACCCAGTACTTC. Translated, it gives CASSQGQGYQETQYF.

This rearrangement joins TRBV7-2 to TRBJ2-3, with unresolved D. There are 14 residues in the CDR3. Germline assignment: CDR1 SGHTA and CDR2 FQGNSA. Trimming left V 2 bases short and J 0 bases short, with 6 bases between. CDR3 loop: CASSLSRSTDTQYF. The CDR3 DNA follows: TGTGCCAGCAGCTTATCCCGAAGCACAGATACGCAGTATTTT.

The rearrangement uses TRBV9 and TRBJ2-3; the D is unclear. The germline CDR1 and CDR2 sequences are SGDLS and YYNGEE. The V and J ends lost 5 bases and 1 base respectively, with 14 bases between them. The CDR3 extends over 15 amino acids. The chain's CDR3 is CASSRRPLGTDTQYF. In DNA, the CDR3 is TGTGCCAGCAGTAGACGGCCGCTTGGCACAGATACGCAGTATTTT.

Here the CDR3 reads CASSEQVPRRRLYNEQFF. The DNA for the CDR3 is TGTGCCAGCAGTGAACAGGTGCCGCGCCGACGTTTGTACAATGAGCAGTTCTTC. V is TRBV2 and J is TRBJ2-1, with unresolved D. V was trimmed by 2 bases and J by 4 bases, leaving 21 bases between them. The CDR3 has 18 amino acids. In germline, CDR1 is SNHLY, CDR2 FYNNEI.

The V gene is TRBV12-3 or TRBV12-4, the J gene TRBJ2-7, with D possibly being TRBD1 (6 bases). V was cut by 5 bases and J by 4 bases, with 12 bases left in between. The length of the CDR3 is 13 residues. The CDR3 spells CASSRDTFYEQYF. The CDR3 nucleotides read TGTGCCAGCAGTCGGGACACCTTTTACGAGCAGTACTTC.

This clonotype appeared a few times. The chain recombines TRBV11-1 with TRBJ2-5; TRBD1 matches at 7 bases. The CDR3 sequence is 14 residues long. Germline CDR1 and CDR2: SGHAT and FQDESV (reference sequence). The V gene end was trimmed by 5 bases and the J gene end by 2 bases; junction bases not matched to a gene: 5. The CDR3 DNA reads TGTGCCAGCAGCGGGGACAGAATTCAAGAGACCCAGTACTTC. Translating it yields CASSGDRIQETQYF.

In its sample, this clonotype is medium-sized. The chain links TRBV13 to TRBJ2-5, with 8 nucleotides matching TRBD2. The ends lost 5 bases at V and 6 bases at J; junction bases unmatched: 17. CDR3 length: 17 residues. Germline CDR1 and CDR2: PRHDT and FYEKMQ (reference sequence). CDR3 DNA sequence: TGTGCCAGCAGCGATCAAACTAGCGGCCCCATTGGTCAGACCCAGTACTTC. Translating it yields CASSDQTSGPIGQTQYF.

The chain combines TRBV28 with TRBJ1-4; D is possibly TRBD1 (6 bases). This CDR3 has 17 amino acids. Germline CDR1 is MDHEN and CDR2 is SYDVKM. V lost 3 bases and J 0 bases, leaving 14 bases between the germline ends. In nucleotides, the CDR3 is TGTGCCAGCAGTTTCGGGGGGGCTGGTGCAACTAATGAAAAACTGTTTTTT. As protein: CASSFGGAGATNEKLFF.

V gene TRBV6-8 combines with J gene TRBJ2-3; no definite D call. CDR1 and CDR2 from the germline V gene are MNHGY and SAAAGT. Trimming cost V 6 bases and J 0 bases, with 28 bases left between them. There are 20 residues in the CDR3. The CDR3 DNA follows: TGTGCCAGCAGCCCCGTCGCGGCCCACGACTGCATCGCTAGCACAGATACGCAGTATTTT. Translating it yields CASSPVAAHDCIASTDTQYF.

This clonotype was found many times. This sequence joins TRBV4-2 and TRBJ2-3; tentatively, D is TRBD2 (6 bases). Germline assignment: CDR1 LGHNA and CDR2 YNFKEQ. The CDR3 covers 16 residues. Trimming took 4 bases from V and 3 from J, leaving 17 bases between them. The CDR3 here is CASSPGGAGSTDTQYF. Here the CDR3 DNA reads TGTGCCAGCAGCCCGGGCGGAGCGGGCTCAACAGATACGCAGTATTTT.

By share, this clonotype counts as medium-sized (0.01 to 0.1%). The V gene is TRBV12-3 or TRBV12-4, the J gene TRBJ1-1, with D unclear. Trimming took off 2 bases at V and 1 base at J, with 8 bases between the two ends. This CDR3 comprises 14 residues. The DNA for the CDR3 is TGTGCCAGCAGTTTAAAATTGAGGAACACTGAAGCTTTCTTT. Protein: CASSLKLRNTEAFF.

This clonotype has a count of ten or more. This chain uses TRBV19 with TRBJ1-6; D remains unclear. The CDR3 length is 13 residues. Between the trimmed V and J ends, which lost 5 bases and 7 bases, there was a span of 9 bases. Germline assignment: CDR1 LNHDA and CDR2 SQIVND (reference sequence). The CDR3, as DNA: TGTGCCAGTAGTTTGGGCGGAAATTCACCCCTCCACTTT. Amino acid sequence: CASSLGGNSPLHF.

The table lists this clonotype with a few counts. This rearrangement joins TRBV20-1 to TRBJ1-5; TRBD1 might be the D (6 bases). The V end was cut by 6 bases, the J end by 4 bases, with 10 bases between. Germline assignment: CDR1 DFQATT and CDR2 SNEGSKA (reference sequence). The CDR3 is 12 amino acids. The CDR3 protein is CSALGANQPQHF. The CDR3 DNA sequence: TGCAGTGCGTTGGGGGCGAATCAGCCCCAGCATTTT.

This clonotype was picked up many times. The chain employs TRBV20-1 and TRBJ2-3; D might be TRBD1 or TRBD2, each matching 5 bases. Germline values: CDR1 DFQATT, CDR2 SNEGSKA (reference sequence). Trimming removed 0 bases at V and 0 bases at J, with 13 bases between. The CDR3 has 16 amino acids. The CDR3 loop is CSARDFGAASTDTQYF. CDR3 in DNA: TGCAGTGCTAGAGATTTCGGGGCAGCTAGCACAGATACGCAGTATTTT.

This clonotype was seen only a few times. The chain recombines TRBV7-9 with TRBJ2-2; 10 bases map to TRBD1. This CDR3 contains 16 residues. Germline V gene sequence: CDR1 SEHNR, CDR2 FQNEAQ (reference sequence). After removal of 5 bases from V and 0 bases from J, the junction contained 3 bases not matched to a gene. CDR3 sequence: CASSPGQGANTGELFF. The CDR3 DNA is TGTGCCAGCAGCCCCGGACAGGGGGCGAACACCGGGGAGCTGTTTTTT.

The chain joins TRBV24-1 to TRBJ2-7; D gene ambiguous. Germline CDR1 is KGHDR and CDR2 is SFDVKD. The germline V and J ends were trimmed by 7 bases and 0 bases, with 12 bases remaining between them. This CDR3 has 14 amino acids. The CDR3 DNA reads as TGTGCCACCAGAGCTCCCACCAGCTCCTACGAGCAGTACTTC. It specifies CATRAPTSSYEQYF.

CDR3 bases: TGTGCCAGCAGCCTTACCCGTCTTAGCGCAGATACGCAGTATTTT. Protein product: CASSLTRLSADTQYF. The rearrangement links TRBV7-9 to TRBJ2-3; D might be TRBD2 (5 bases). CDR3 length: 15 residues. The germline CDR1 and CDR2 sequences are SEHNR and FQNEAQ (reference sequence). V was pared by 5 bases and J by 4 bases, with 16 bases between.

Only a few counts were recorded for this clonotype. V gene TRBV12-3 or TRBV12-4 combines with J gene TRBJ1-4; the D gene is possibly TRBD1 (6 bases). CDR3 length: 15 residues. V was trimmed by 6 bases and J by 3 bases, leaving 14 bases between them. This CDR3 is CASSNRVQANEKLFF. The CDR3 DNA sequence: TGTGCCAGCAGCAACAGGGTCCAGGCTAATGAAAAACTGTTTTTT.

This clonotype was seen at least ten times. This chain uses TRBV14 with TRBJ2-1, with TRBD2 as a possible D gene (6 bases). Trimming left V 1 base short and J 3 bases short, with 10 bases between. This CDR3 has 15 residues. Germline lookup yields CDR1 SGHDN and CDR2 FVKESK. CDR3 nucleotides: TGTGCCAGCAGCCAAGTCGGGGGACTCTACAATGAGCAGTTCTTC. Encoded protein: CASSQVGGLYNEQFF.

This clonotype turned up a few times. This sequence joins TRBV7-9 and TRBJ2-1; a possible D gene is TRBD1 (6 bases). This CDR3 contains 16 residues. Deletions cut 2 bases from V and 3 bases from J, with 14 bases between. In germline, CDR1 is SEHNR, CDR2 FQNEAQ (reference sequence). The CDR3 DNA sequence: TGTGCCAGCAGCTTACATGCAGGGGCGGACTACAATGAGCAGTTCTTC. Its protein product is CASSLHAGADYNEQFF. The complete variable domain, with remaining parts taken from reference TRBV7-9 and TRBJ2-1, reads DTGVSQNPRHKITKRGQNVTFRCDPISEHNRLYWYRQTLGQGPEFLTYFQNEAQLEKSRLLSDRFSAERPKGSFSTLEIQRTEQGDSAMYLCASSLHAGADYNEQFFGPGTRLTVL.